This passage covers 24 T cell receptor beta chains from one sample sequenced in a study of human T cells and chemical hapten exposure. TCRdb re-analysed the 5' RACE reads in MiXCR, keeping a single row per CDR3 protein. This table holds 120,000 to 150,000 distinct CDR3 sequences, around 4% found once. Someone pulled total RNA out of unfractionated whole blood. These receptors all come from a female donor in good health.

This clonotype was detected many times. The chain combines TRBV7-3 with TRBJ2-3, with 11 bases that match TRBD2. This CDR3 has 17 residues. Germline V lookup: CDR1 SGHTA, CDR2 FQGTGA. Trimming at V came to 2 bases and at J to 4 bases, leaving 8 bases not matched to a gene. DNA for the CDR3: TGTGCCAGCAGCTTACCTTTTAGCGGGGGGGCGTCAGATACGCAGTATTTT. Protein product: CASSLPFSGGASDTQYF.

This clonotype has a count of ten or more. This chain joins TRBV6-4 and TRBJ2-3, with a possible D match to TRBD2 (6 bases). Trimming took off 2 bases at V and 2 bases at J, with 11 bases between the two ends. This CDR3 comprises 15 residues. The germline V gene has CDR1 MRHNA and CDR2 SNTAGT. CDR3 sequence: CASSDGTGDTDTQYF. In DNA form, the CDR3 reads TGTGCCAGCAGTGACGGGACTGGGGACACAGATACGCAGTATTTT.

This clonotype showed up many times. V and J are TRBV29-1 and TRBJ2-1; TRBD2 matches at 11 bases. Germline CDR1 SQVTM, CDR2 ANQGSEA. The CDR3 covers 14 residues. V trimming: 3 bases; J trimming: 6 bases; junction bases outside the gene matches: 4. Written as DNA, the CDR3 is TGCAGCGTTGACACTAGCGGGGGTGGCAATGAGCAGTTCTTC. It codes for CSVDTSGGGNEQFF.

This clonotype was seen many times. As DNA, the CDR3 is TGTGCCAGCAGCTCCCGACTAGCGGGGGGGCCCACCGGGGAGCTGTTTTTT. Protein product: CASSSRLAGGPTGELFF. The gene calls are TRBV9 and TRBJ2-2; 14 nucleotides line up with TRBD2. The CDR3 contains 17 residues. Germline V lookup: CDR1 SGDLS, CDR2 YYNGEE. J gave up 4 bases and V 4 bases, and 6 bases lay outside the gene matches.

This clonotype came up many times. J is TRBJ2-3 and V is TRBV7-2, with TRBD2 as a possible D gene (6 bases). Trimming left V 3 bases short and J 8 bases short, with 9 bases between. Germline V gene lookup returns CDR1 SGHTA and CDR2 FQGNSA. The CDR3 covers 12 residues. The CDR3: CASSLEGGTQYF. DNA for the CDR3: TGTGCCAGCAGCTTGGAGGGTGGTACGCAGTATTTT.

Details on this clonotype: One base away lies a much larger clone, so this may be a sequencing read error. This chain links TRBV10-3 with TRBJ2-3, with TRBD2 as a possible D gene (6 bases). CDR1 is ENHRY, CDR2 SYGVKD, per germline. The CDR3 extends over 15 amino acids. Deletions cut 8 bases from V and 5 bases from J, with 20 bases between. DNA for the CDR3: TGTGCCATCGGGTCCGGGAGCGGTCCACTAGATACGCAGTATTTT. Its protein is CAIGSGSGPLDTQYF.

This clonotype has at least ten counts. This chain uses TRBV10-3 with TRBJ2-7; the match to TRBD2 covers 7 bases. Germline V gene data show CDR1 as ENHRY and CDR2 as SYGVKD. The CDR3 is made up of 14 amino acids. V dropped 2 bases and J dropped 0; count of bases not matched to a gene: 1. CDR3 protein: CAISEPGGSYEQYF. The CDR3 nucleotides read TGTGCCATCAGTGAGCCGGGGGGCTCCTACGAGCAGTACTTC.

This clonotype was observed at least ten times. The CDR3, as DNA: TGTGCCAGCAGCTTAAGTCCTTTCGGATTAAACACCGGGGAGCTGTTTTTT. Translating it yields CASSLSPFGLNTGELFF. V usage is TRBV7-9 and J usage is TRBJ2-2; no reliable D call. The CDR3 totals 17 residues. The germline gives CDR1 SEHNR, CDR2 FQNEAQ (reference sequence). V lost 2 bases and J lost 2, with 15 bases in between.

This clonotype was detected many times. V gene TRBV18 combines with J gene TRBJ1-1, with D tentatively TRBD1 (6 bases). Germline assignment: CDR1 KGHSH and CDR2 LQKENI. The CDR3 is 14 residues long. V lost 2 bases and J 1 base, leaving 8 bases between the germline ends. CDR3 sequence: CASSPLGQNTEAFF. CDR3 DNA: TGTGCCAGCTCACCATTGGGACAGAACACTGAAGCTTTCTTT.

This clonotype was recorded a few times. With a much larger clone just one base away, this may be a read error. As DNA, the CDR3 is TGTGCCAGCAGCCTATCCGGGACAGCGAGAGGAAACACCATATATTTT. Translated, it gives CASSLSGTARGNTIYF. The chain links TRBV5-4 to TRBJ1-3; 7 bases match TRBD1. This CDR3 has 16 residues. The V gene's germline CDR1 is SGHNT and CDR2 YYREEE (reference sequence). J was trimmed by 4 bases and V by 4 bases; bases with no gene match: 11.

This clonotype was observed at least ten times. The CDR3 nucleotides read TGCAGTGCTAGACTAGTCACTGAAGCTTTCTTT. Translating it yields CSARLVTEAFF. The rearrangement links TRBV20-1 to TRBJ1-1; unclear D gene. From germline, CDR1 is DFQATT and CDR2 SNEGSKA (reference sequence). V lost 2 bases, J lost 4 bases, and 5 bases lay in between. The CDR3 runs 11 residues.

The table lists this clonotype with many counts. This sequence joins TRBV6-2 or TRBV6-3 and TRBJ2-4; D uncertain. Germline V CDR1 and CDR2: MNHEY, SVGEGT. V lost 3 bases and J 0 bases, leaving 18 bases between the germline ends. The CDR3 length is 18 residues. The CDR3 here is CASSYPLLTVLAKNIQYF. As DNA, the CDR3 is TGTGCCAGCAGTTATCCCCTCCTGACGGTCCTAGCCAAAAACATTCAGTACTTC.

This clonotype has only a few counts. The chain employs TRBV5-4 and TRBJ2-7, with TRBD2 identical over 8 bases. Germline-derived CDR1 and CDR2 are SGHNT and YYREEE (reference sequence). The V segment lost 4 bases and the J segment 6 bases; nucleotides outside the gene matches: 6. This CDR3 comprises 13 residues. The CDR3 spells CASSIRTSREQYF. CDR3 DNA sequence: TGTGCCAGCAGCATAAGGACTAGCCGCGAGCAGTACTTC.

This clonotype has a handful of counts. The chain combines TRBV29-1 with TRBJ2-2; D is ambiguous. Germline CDR1 is SQVTM and CDR2 is ANQGSEA. V dropped 0 bases and J dropped 7 bases, with 6 bases sitting between them. The CDR3 has 12 amino acids. The CDR3 DNA sequence: TGCAGCGTTGAAGATCTCGGCGGGGAGCTGTTTTTT. Translation gives CSVEDLGGELFF.

This clonotype was observed a few times. The genes are TRBV3-1 and TRBJ2-2; 7 bases agree with TRBD2. CDR3 length equals 12 residues. CDR1 and CDR2 from the germline V gene are LGHDT and YNNKEL (reference sequence). Trimming cost V 5 bases and J 7 bases; bases outside gene matches: 1. The CDR3 is CASSGLVGELFF. The CDR3 DNA sequence: TGTGCCAGCAGCGGACTAGTCGGGGAGCTGTTTTTT.

There are many counts of this clonotype. This sequence joins TRBV5-5 and TRBJ2-7; D remains ambiguous. Germline CDR1 is SGHKS and CDR2 is YYEKEE (reference sequence). V gave up 4 bases and J gave up 3 bases, with 20 bases separating them. CDR3 size: 16 residues. The CDR3 sequence: CASSPNIRTQNYEQYF. Here the CDR3 DNA reads TGTGCCAGCAGCCCCAACATCAGGACCCAAAACTACGAGCAGTACTTC. Using reference TRBV5-5 and TRBJ2-7 for the parts outside the CDR3, the full variable domain is DAGVTQSPTHLIKTRGQQVTLRCSPISGHKSVSWYQQVLGQGPQFIFQYYEKEERGRGNFPDRFSARQFPNYSSELNVNALLLGDSALYLCASSPNIRTQNYEQYFGPGTRLTVT.

The table lists this clonotype with many counts. The gene calls are TRBV7-2 and TRBJ2-7, with D uncertain. Trimming took off 6 bases at V and 6 bases at J, with 12 bases between the two ends. Germline CDR1 SGHTA, CDR2 FQGNSA. The CDR3 loop spans 12 amino acids. CDR3 nucleotide sequence: TGTGCCAGCAGTCCCGCCGCCCTCGAGCAGTACTTC. Translation gives CASSPAALEQYF.

The chain has TRBV25-1 and TRBJ2-7; 8 nucleotides line up with TRBD1. V trimming: 2 bases; J trimming: 7 bases; junction bases outside the gene matches: 13. Germline values: CDR1 MGHDK, CDR2 SYGVNS. The CDR3 runs to 16 residues. The CDR3 DNA sequence: TGTGCCAGCAGTGAAACTCACTGGACAGGGAATGGGGAGCAGTACTTC. Protein product: CASSETHWTGNGEQYF.

This clonotype showed up just a few times. The chain employs TRBV7-2 and TRBJ1-6; a possible D gene is TRBD1 (5 bases). Trimming stripped 1 base from V and 13 bases from J, with 20 bases between. The CDR3 covers 16 residues. Germline V gives CDR1 SGHTA, CDR2 FQGNSA. In DNA form, the CDR3 reads TGTGCCAGCAGCTTAGTCCCAGGGCAAGTAACGCGCCCCCTCCACTTT. This sequence encodes CASSLVPGQVTRPLHF.

V gene TRBV20-1 combines with J gene TRBJ1-1, with 8 nucleotides matching TRBD1. With V trimmed by 4 bases and J by 5 bases, 6 bases remained unmatched. CDR1 is DFQATT and CDR2 is SNEGSKA in the germline V gene (reference sequence). The CDR3 is 13 amino acids. DNA of the CDR3: TGCAGTGCTAAACAGGGGGGTCGGACTGAAGCTTTCTTT. This encodes CSAKQGGRTEAFF.

V usage is TRBV7-9 and J usage is TRBJ1-5, with D hard to call. The CDR3 spans 17 residues. Trimming cost V 1 base and J 0 bases, with 13 bases left between them. The germline gives CDR1 SEHNR, CDR2 FQNEAQ (reference sequence). In nucleotides, the CDR3 is TGTGCCAGCAGCTTAGTGGCGCAGGACTATAGCAATCAGCCCCAGCATTTT. Its protein is CASSLVAQDYSNQPQHF.

This clonotype appeared many times. This chain joins TRBV6-2 or TRBV6-3 and TRBJ1-5; weak D call: TRBD1 (5 bases). This CDR3 is built from 15 residues. Per germline, CDR1 MNHEY and CDR2 SVGEGT. The germline V and J ends were trimmed by 6 bases and 4 bases, with 16 bases remaining between them. This CDR3 is CASRTTSTVNQPQHF. The CDR3 DNA follows: TGTGCCAGCAGGACTACTTCGACAGTTAATCAGCCCCAGCATTTT.

The table lists this clonotype with many counts. This rearrangement joins TRBV5-1 to TRBJ2-1; possibly TRBD2 for D (6 bases). The CDR3 runs to 15 residues. The germline V gene has CDR1 SGHRS and CDR2 YFSETQ. V was clipped by 1 base and J by 8 bases, with 16 bases between them. CDR3 sequence reads: CASSLFGQSSDEQFF. The CDR3 coding sequence is TGCGCCAGCAGCTTGTTTGGCCAATCTAGCGATGAGCAGTTCTTC. The complete variable domain, with remaining parts taken from reference TRBV5-1 and TRBJ2-1, reads KAGVTQTPRYLIKTRGQQVTLSCSPISGHRSVSWYQQTPGQGLQFLFEYFSETQRNKGNFPGRFSGRQFSNSRSEMNVSTLELGDSALYLCASSLFGQSSDEQFFGPGTRLTVL.

This clonotype showed up many times. The chain carries TRBV20-1 and TRBJ1-1; 10 bases match TRBD1. This CDR3 has 15 amino acids. V shed 3 bases and J 6 bases; nucleotides not matched to a gene: 10. CDR1 and CDR2 from the germline V gene are DFQATT and SNEGSKA (reference sequence). CDR3 DNA: TGCAGTGCTAGTGGTAGGACAGGGGGTTTCCCTGAAGCTTTCTTT. Protein: CSASGRTGGFPEAFF.